This TCR beta chain was sequenced during a study of somatic mutations in cytotoxic T cells in rheumatoid arthritis. Overall study: Patient blood, which was peripheral blood collected as 30 ml EDTA, was drawn right after diagnosis and before any treatment started. Flow sorting of some V beta antibody-stained T cells reached nearly 100% purity, with V beta1+ cells also TCRB-sequenced. Overall study findings and caveats: Age-matched healthy controls and rheumatoid arthritis patients had CD8+ T-cell clonality that did not differ significantly. Unlike healthy controls, rheumatoid arthritis patients had CD8+ clonality that increased with age.

Remarks on this clone: Its specificity is not known.

The CDR3 sequence is 12 residues long. In germline, CDR1 is SEHNR, CDR2 FQNEAQ (reference sequence). The ends were cut back, 2 bases at V and 9 bases at J, with 10 bases in the middle. Measured with immunoSEQ multiplex PCR; TCRdb has only the in-frame clones, and not every one. The sample includes roughly 16,000 clones, roughly 80% seen only once; the top ten take 10% to 15%. The sequence was obtained from an adult with rheumatoid arthritis. Sequencing input: CD8+ T cells sorted from blood. This sequence joins TRBV7-9 and TRBJ2-5, with unresolved D. CDR3 DNA sequence: TGTGCCAGCAGCTTACCCATGTCGGCCCAGTACTTC. Translation gives CASSLPMSAQYF. The complete variable domain, with remaining parts taken from reference TRBV7-9 and TRBJ2-5, reads DTGVSQNPRHKITKRGQNVTFRCDPISEHNRLYWYRQTLGQGPEFLTYFQNEAQLEKSRLLSDRFSAERPKGSFSTLEIQRTEQGDSAMYLCASSLPMSAQYFGPGTRLLVL.